Shown below are 31 T cell receptor beta chains from a single sample sequenced in a study of cytotoxic CD8 clonotypes in ibrutinib-treated CLL. Assay: immunoSEQ multiplex PCR; the TCRdb copy retains only in-frame clones and omits some. The top ten hold around 5.1% of the sample, which has nearly 300,000 clones, 76% seen once. The sample in question was PBMCs, obtained at disease progression, from a patient treated with ibrutinib. The origin of the receptors is a human donor with chronic lymphocytic leukemia.

This clone appeared many times. V and J are TRBV4-1 and TRBJ2-2; D unclear. The CDR3 spans 14 residues. Trimming pared 2 bases from V and 1 base from J, leaving 5 bases between. CDR1 MGHRA and CDR2 YSYEKL come from the germline V gene. The CDR3 loop reads CASSQRVNTGELFF. The CDR3 DNA reads TGCGCCAGCAGCCAAAGGGTGAACACCGGGGAGCTGTTTTTT.

In DNA form, the CDR3 reads TGCGCCAGCAGTATTACGAGCGTCTTTCCCGGGGAGCTGTTTTTT. Its translation: CASSITSVFPGELFF. V gene TRBV5-1 combines with J gene TRBJ2-2, with D unclear. The germline V gene has CDR1 SGHRS and CDR2 YFSETQ. CDR3 size: 15 residues. Trimming shortened V by 5 bases and J by 6 bases, and 17 bases separated the two germline ends. Variable domain in full (rest from reference TRBV5-1 and TRBJ2-2): KAGVTQTPRYLIKTRGQQVTLSCSPISGHRSVSWYQQTPGQGLQFLFEYFSETQRNKGNFPGRFSGRQFSNSRSEMNVSTLELGDSALYLCASSITSVFPGELFFGEGSRLTVL.

V gene TRBV2 combines with J gene TRBJ2-5, with 7 bases lining up with TRBD1. The CDR3 contains 11 residues. The ends lost 6 bases at V and 12 bases at J; junction bases unmatched: 7. CDR1 and CDR2 from the germline V gene are SNHLY and FYNNEI. CDR3 in amino acids: CASRMTGLEYF. CDR3 DNA sequence: TGTGCCAGCAGGATGACAGGGTTAGAGTACTTC.

The J gene is TRBJ2-7, the V gene TRBV28; D is possibly TRBD2 (6 bases). CDR1 and CDR2 (germline): MDHEN, SYDVKM. The CDR3 runs 14 residues. V gave up 5 bases and J gave up 3 bases, with 14 bases separating them. The CDR3 here is CASSHRSGLYEQYF. Here the CDR3 DNA reads TGTGCCAGCAGTCACCGATCGGGACTCTACGAGCAGTACTTC.

The gene calls are TRBV9 and TRBJ1-3, with a tentative D call TRBD1 (6 bases). CDR3 length equals 16 residues. In germline, CDR1 is SGDLS, CDR2 YYNGEE. V was trimmed by 2 bases and J by 1 base, leaving 13 bases between them. The CDR3 sequence: CASSVSRDISGNTIYF. CDR3 bases: TGTGCCAGCAGCGTCTCCCGGGACATTTCTGGAAACACCATATATTTT.

The chain uses TRBV5-1 and TRBJ2-1; 8 bases match TRBD1. The CDR3 has 16 amino acids. Trimming cost V 4 bases and J 0 bases; bases outside gene matches: 6. Germline V lookup: CDR1 SGHRS, CDR2 YFSETQ. CDR3 amino acids: CASSPRTGSSYNEQFF. CDR3 sequence (DNA): TGCGCCAGCAGCCCGCGGACAGGGAGCTCCTACAATGAGCAGTTCTTC.

For this clone: Other DNA sequences in the sample encode the same CDR3. V usage is TRBV7-3 and J usage is TRBJ1-2, with D uncertain. The length of the CDR3 is 12 residues. Germline lookup yields CDR1 SGHTA and CDR2 FQGTGA. Trimming shortened V by 0 bases and J by 5 bases, and 4 bases separated the two germline ends. CDR3 sequence: CASSLTGYGYTF. Here the CDR3 DNA reads TGTGCCAGCAGCTTAACTGGGTATGGCTACACCTTC.

This sequence joins TRBV5-4 and TRBJ2-7; D perhaps matches TRBD2 (6 bases). This CDR3 contains 13 residues. Trimming pared 7 bases from V and 3 bases from J, leaving 14 bases between. Germline V gives CDR1 SGHNT, CDR2 YYREEE (reference sequence). This CDR3 reads CASSTGLHYEQYF. The CDR3 DNA sequence: TGTGCCAGCTCTACGGGACTGCACTACGAGCAGTACTTC.

The chain recombines TRBV29-1 with TRBJ2-2; D remains ambiguous. Germline V lookup: CDR1 SQVTM, CDR2 ANQGSEA. The CDR3 spans 12 residues. V lost 5 bases and J lost 6, with 10 bases in between. CDR3 in amino acids: CSVLPSSGELFF. CDR3 nucleotides: TGCAGCGTTCTACCGAGTTCCGGGGAGCTGTTTTTT.

The V call is TRBV9, the J call TRBJ2-3; TRBD2 matches at 10 bases. CDR3 length: 15 amino acids. Trimming cost V 3 bases and J 2 bases; bases outside gene matches: 3. Germline CDR1 and CDR2: SGDLS and YYNGEE. The CDR3: CASSDGLADTDTQYF. For the CDR3, the DNA is TGTGCCAGCAGCGACGGACTAGCGGACACAGATACGCAGTATTTT.

The chain couples TRBV28 to TRBJ2-3, with 9 bases that match TRBD1. The V gene's germline CDR1 is MDHEN and CDR2 SYDVKM. The CDR3 totals 15 residues. Trimming at V came to 2 bases and at J to 5 bases, leaving 5 bases not matched to a gene. CDR3 residues: CASSLTQGAGDTQYF. The CDR3 region has the DNA TGTGCCAGCAGTTTAACACAGGGGGCCGGAGATACGCAGTATTTT.

This chain joins TRBV29-1 and TRBJ2-1, with 8 bases lining up with TRBD2. V lost 7 bases, J lost 0 bases, and 5 bases stayed unmatched. This CDR3 is built from 14 residues. The V gene's germline CDR1 is SQVTM and CDR2 ANQGSEA. For the CDR3, the DNA is TGCAGCGGGGGAAGCGGGGGCTCCTACAATGAGCAGTTCTTC. As protein: CSGGSGGSYNEQFF.

The chain uses TRBV12-5 and TRBJ1-5; D is perhaps TRBD1 (6 bases). With 2 bases removed from V and 0 bases from J, the gap between germline ends came to 11 bases. This CDR3 is 16 amino acids long. The germline V gene encodes CDR1 LGHNT and CDR2 FRNRAP. This CDR3 is CASGLLTGSSNQPQHF. The CDR3 DNA reads TGTGCTAGTGGTTTGCTGACAGGATCTAGCAATCAGCCCCAGCATTTT.

This chain connects TRBV18 to TRBJ2-1; 7 nucleotides match TRBD1. Trimming cost V 6 bases and J 0 bases; bases outside gene matches: 14. CDR1 and CDR2 from the germline V gene are KGHSH and LQKENI. This CDR3 region has 18 residues. CDR3 protein: CASSPTGVIGGSYNEQFF. The CDR3 DNA reads as TGTGCCAGCTCTCCCACAGGGGTCATAGGGGGCTCCTACAATGAGCAGTTCTTC.

The chain combines TRBV2 with TRBJ1-4, with D unresolved. The germline CDR1 and CDR2 sequences are SNHLY and FYNNEI. V lost 8 bases, J lost 8 bases, and 12 bases lay in between. The CDR3 totals 12 residues. In DNA form, the CDR3 reads TGTGCCAGCGGTTGGGCAGAAGAAAAACTGTTTTTT. Encoded protein: CASGWAEEKLFF. Variable domain in full (rest from reference TRBV2 and TRBJ1-4): EPEVTQTPSHQVTQMGQEVILRCVPISNHLYFYWYRQILGQKVEFLVSFYNNEISEKSEIFDDQFSVERPDGSNFTLKIRSTKLEDSAMYFCASGWAEEKLFFGSGTQLSVL.

The CDR3 is CASSLGGQWGNQPQHF. CDR3 DNA: TGTGCCAGCAGCTTAGGGGGCCAGTGGGGCAATCAGCCCCAGCATTTT. The chain has TRBV11-2 and TRBJ1-5; tentatively, D is TRBD1 (5 bases). Germline V gives CDR1 SGHAT, CDR2 FQNNGV. CDR3 length equals 16 residues. Trimming removed 1 base from V and 2 bases from J, with 12 bases in between.

This clone turned up a few times. This chain uses TRBV5-1 with TRBJ1-2; TRBD1 agrees at 10 bases. V trimming: 4 bases; J trimming: 5 bases; junction bases outside the gene matches: 14. This CDR3 is 17 amino acids long. Germline-derived CDR1 and CDR2 are SGHRS and YFSETQ. The CDR3 is CASSPQTGGGLGYGYTF. CDR3 bases: TGCGCCAGCAGCCCGCAGACAGGGGGCGGCTTGGGGTATGGCTACACCTTC.

Concerning this clone itself: This CDR3 is also generated by other DNA sequences in the sample. V and J are TRBV20-1 and TRBJ2-5; D unclear. CDR3 length: 10 amino acids. Looked up from germline, CDR1 is DFQATT and CDR2 is SNEGSKA (reference sequence). V was pared by 3 bases and J by 5 bases, with 4 bases between. In nucleotides, the CDR3 is TGCAGTGCTAGTCATGAGACCCAGTACTTC. This gives the protein CSASHETQYF.

This clone has just a few counts. The chain links TRBV7-9 to TRBJ1-5; no definite D call. The ends were cut back, 5 bases at V and 3 bases at J, with 11 bases in the middle. CDR1 and CDR2 (germline): SEHNR, FQNEAQ (reference sequence). The CDR3 has 14 residues. In nucleotides, the CDR3 is TGTGCCAGCAGCACTGACCGTCTCAATCAGCCCCAGCATTTT. Its translation is CASSTDRLNQPQHF.

V gene TRBV4-2 combines with J gene TRBJ2-3; D is uncertain. The CDR3 sequence is 16 residues long. CDR1 LGHNA and CDR2 YNFKEQ come from the germline V gene. V was clipped by 0 bases and J by 7 bases, with 17 bases between them. The CDR3, as DNA: TGTGCCAGCAGCCAAGATTTGGCTAGGGCTCCCTATACGCAGTATTTT. Protein: CASSQDLARAPYTQYF.

V usage is TRBV5-1 and J usage is TRBJ1-2, with unresolved D. Trimming shortened V by 1 base and J by 4 bases, and 11 bases separated the two germline ends. CDR1 SGHRS and CDR2 YFSETQ come from the germline V gene. The CDR3 extends over 14 amino acids. CDR3 nucleotides: TGCGCCAGCAGCTTGAATGACGGACCCTATGGCTACACCTTC. Its protein is CASSLNDGPYGYTF.

This clone was seen more than once but under ten times. The gene calls are TRBV27 and TRBJ1-2; TRBD1 aligns across 7 bases. Looked up from germline, CDR1 is MNHEY and CDR2 is SMNVEV (reference sequence). J lost 4 bases, V lost 6 bases, and 8 bases had no gene match. The CDR3 runs 14 residues. The CDR3 DNA sequence: TGTGCCAGCAGCGAAAGGGGGCTGACCTATGGCTACACCTTC. Translation gives CASSERGLTYGYTF.

This clone was seen only once. The chain employs TRBV10-3 and TRBJ2-3; unclear D gene. Germline CDR1 is ENHRY and CDR2 is SYGVKD. The germline V and J ends were trimmed by 6 bases and 1 base, with 11 bases remaining between them. The CDR3 runs 14 residues. The CDR3 is CAIRDNWGTDTQYF. CDR3 coding DNA: TGTGCCATCAGAGACAATTGGGGCACAGATACGCAGTATTTT.

The rearrangement uses TRBV28 and TRBJ2-6; perhaps TRBD1 as D (6 bases). Trimming removed 8 bases at V and 1 base at J, with 15 bases between. The CDR3 has 16 amino acids. In germline, CDR1 is MDHEN, CDR2 SYDVKM. Here the CDR3 DNA reads TGTGCCAGCCGACCTCCAGGGGTTTCTGGGGCCAACGTCCTGACTTTC. Translating gives CASRPPGVSGANVLTF.

This clone was counted a few times. This sequence joins TRBV7-9 and TRBJ2-3, with TRBD1 matching 8 bases. The trim removed 3 bases at V and 5 bases at J, leaving 4 bases unmatched. Germline values: CDR1 SEHNR, CDR2 FQNEAQ (reference sequence). CDR3 size: 14 residues. The CDR3 sequence: CASSFRGREDTQYF. CDR3 in DNA: TGTGCCAGCAGCTTCAGGGGGCGGGAAGATACGCAGTATTTT.

CDR3 region: CASSLRQGQGPIEAFF. In DNA, the CDR3 is TGCGCCAGCAGCCTCAGACAGGGACAGGGACCCATAGAAGCTTTCTTT. The chain combines TRBV4-1 with TRBJ1-1; the match to TRBD1 covers 9 bases. The CDR3 loop spans 16 amino acids. Losses at the gene ends were 4 bases for V and 8 bases for J; bases not matched to a gene: 14. Germline V gene sequence: CDR1 MGHRA, CDR2 YSYEKL.

The V and J genes are TRBV2 and TRBJ2-7; 7 bases agree with TRBD1. V gave up 6 bases and J gave up 5 bases; unmatched junction bases: 10. The length of the CDR3 is 14 residues. Germline V gene sequence: CDR1 SNHLY, CDR2 FYNNEI. CDR3 region: CASRHRGQTHEQYF. In nucleotides, the CDR3 is TGTGCCAGCAGACACAGGGGACAAACCCACGAGCAGTACTTC.

The V gene is TRBV7-9, the J gene TRBJ2-1, with D tentatively TRBD2 (5 bases). Between the trimmed V and J ends, which lost 5 bases and 6 bases, there was a span of 8 bases. The CDR3 consists of 12 residues. The germline V gene has CDR1 SEHNR and CDR2 FQNEAQ (reference sequence). CDR3 DNA sequence: TGTGCCAGCAGCCGGACTGGCAATGAGCAGTTCTTC. Its translation: CASSRTGNEQFF. The full variable domain, its missing parts supplied by reference TRBV7-9 and TRBJ2-1, is DTGVSQNPRHKITKRGQNVTFRCDPISEHNRLYWYRQTLGQGPEFLTYFQNEAQLEKSRLLSDRFSAERPKGSFSTLEIQRTEQGDSAMYLCASSRTGNEQFFGPGTRLTVL.

The V and J genes are TRBV7-9 and TRBJ1-4, with TRBD1 matching over 8 bases. This CDR3 spans 15 amino acids. CDR1 is SEHNR, CDR2 FQNEAQ, per germline (reference sequence). The junction had 6 bases not matched to a gene; V was cut back by 5 bases and J by 4 bases. CDR3 in amino acids: CASSPDREYNEKLFF. DNA for the CDR3: TGTGCCAGCAGCCCGGACAGGGAGTATAATGAAAAACTGTTTTTT. The entire variable domain, with the rest obtained from reference TRBV7-9 and TRBJ1-4, is as follows: DTGVSQNPRHKITKRGQNVTFRCDPISEHNRLYWYRQTLGQGPEFLTYFQNEAQLEKSRLLSDRFSAERPKGSFSTLEIQRTEQGDSAMYLCASSPDREYNEKLFFGSGTQLSVL.

This chain uses TRBV5-6 with TRBJ1-2, with TRBD1 matching 10 bases. Germline CDR1 is SGHDT and CDR2 is YYEEEE. Unmatched junction bases numbered 12, after V lost 1 base and J lost 6 bases. This CDR3 has 17 amino acids. The CDR3 reads CASSLLGGTGVLNGYTF. The CDR3 DNA is TGTGCCAGCAGCTTGTTAGGCGGGACAGGGGTTCTTAATGGCTACACCTTC.

The genes are TRBV7-6 and TRBJ2-7, with a weak D call TRBD2 (5 bases). Looked up from germline, CDR1 is SGHVS and CDR2 is FNYEAQ. The CDR3 has 12 residues. Trimming stripped 2 bases from V and 6 bases from J, with 8 bases between. CDR3 sequence (DNA): TGTGCCAGCAGCTTACCGGGATCCGAGCAGTACTTC. Translation gives CASSLPGSEQYF.